Listed below are T cell receptor beta chains from one sample, sequenced in a study of blood T cell repertoires in COVID-19. Profiling relied on immunoSEQ multiplex PCR, and the TCRdb table lists in-frame clones only, not all of them. The table lists about 150,000 clones, approximately 90% of them singletons. The sequencing sample was made of peripheral blood. Receptor source: a human donor in a cohort sampled during active COVID-19. Both conserved end residues are part of each CDR3. The size entry is marked missing in some rows and otherwise reads once, few, many or a size class.

-	TRBV11-2	TRBJ2-1	CASSPTGGNYNEQFF
-	TRBV7-3	TRBJ2-7	CASSFLAGASYEQYF
-	TRBV29-1	TRBJ2-3	CSVSPGTDTQYF
-	TRBV13	TRBJ1-1	CASSSQGRGTEAFF
-	TRBV3-1/TRBV3-2	TRBJ2-7	CASSQVAGLFTF
-	TRBV14	TRBJ2-5	CASSQGAGLWETQYF
-	TRBV29-1	TRBJ1-1	CSVVPGQKNTEAFF
once	TRBV7-2	TRBJ2-7	CASSLASSGGLIYEQYF
-	TRBV4-2	TRBJ2-1	CASSQAGLAGAGNEQFF
-	TRBV5-6	TRBJ1-3	CASSQRAQGSPGNTIYF
-	TRBV4-3	TRBJ1-5	CASSQVRGELQPQHF
once	TRBV6-5	TRBJ1-6	CASKPGQGNSPLHF
-	TRBV11-2	TRBJ2-7	CASSLWVAGRSYEQYF
-	TRBV9	TRBJ1-1	CASSVDPLVTEAFF
-	TRBV9	TRBJ1-1	CASGPVGGPEAFF